The 8 T cell receptor beta chains below were found in one sample sequenced in a study of CD8+ T cells in alopecia areata. Extracted from the samples, RNA was reverse transcribed into cDNA to serve as the sequencing template. TCRdb's table, derived via immunoSEQ multiplex PCR, lists solely in-frame clones and lacks some. Of roughly 200,000 clones in the sample, more than 60% were seen once. The sample consisted of CD4+ T cells sorted from blood, taken at week 0. The receptor source for this set is a human donor with alopecia areata.

The J gene is TRBJ2-1, the V gene TRBV29-1; a possible D gene is TRBD1 (7 bases). Germline V gene sequence: CDR1 SQVTM, CDR2 ANQGSEA. The V end was cut by 0 bases, the J end by 8 bases, with 11 bases between. This CDR3 is 13 amino acids long. CDR3 in amino acids: CSVEDPGGHEQFF. The CDR3 nucleotides are TGCAGCGTTGAAGATCCAGGGGGGCATGAGCAGTTCTTC.

J is TRBJ2-2 and V is TRBV19; 8 nucleotides match TRBD2. The V gene end was trimmed by 7 bases and the J gene end by 8 bases; junction bases not matched to a gene: 9. The CDR3 extends over 14 amino acids. Germline V gene data show CDR1 as LNHDA and CDR2 as SQIVND (reference sequence). CDR3 bases: TGTGCCAGTACCCTCGGGGGGGGCAGAGGGGAGCTGTTTTTT. Its protein product is CASTLGGGRGELFF. The entire variable domain, with the rest obtained from reference TRBV19 and TRBJ2-2, is as follows: DGGITQSPKYLFRKEGQNVTLSCEQNLNHDAMYWYRQDPGQGLRLIYYSQIVNDFQKGDIAEGYSVSREKKESFPLTVTSAQKNPTAFYLCASTLGGGRGELFFGEGSRLTVL.

The CDR3 reads CASSLDHQETQYF. The CDR3 coding sequence is TGTGCCAGCAGTTTGGACCACCAAGAGACCCAGTACTTC. This sequence joins TRBV25-1 and TRBJ2-5, with D unresolved. V lost 5 bases, J lost 0 bases, and 7 bases lay in between. The V gene's germline CDR1 is MGHDK and CDR2 SYGVNS. The CDR3 length is 13 residues.

This clone was detected only a few times. This chain uses TRBV30 with TRBJ2-2; D gene ambiguous. Germline CDR1 GTSNPN, CDR2 SVGIG (reference sequence). V was pared by 3 bases and J by 4 bases, with 12 bases between. The CDR3 has 14 residues. The CDR3 DNA reads as TGTGCCTGGAGGCATGAAACGGGCACCGGGGAGCTGTTTTTT. It encodes CAWRHETGTGELFF.

This clone appeared a few times. The chain uses TRBV30 and TRBJ1-2; D is ambiguous. There are 11 residues in the CDR3. The germline V gene encodes CDR1 GTSNPN and CDR2 SVGIG (reference sequence). V lost 8 bases to trimming and J lost 7 bases, with 14 bases between them. The CDR3 loop reads CAIRAFFGYTF. As DNA, the CDR3 is TGTGCCATACGGGCGTTTTTTGGCTACACCTTC.

The chain joins TRBV29-1 to TRBJ1-2; D is possibly TRBD1 (5 bases). CDR3 length: 14 amino acids. V was trimmed by 7 bases and J by 1 base, leaving 16 bases between them. Germline V gives CDR1 SQVTM, CDR2 ANQGSEA. The CDR3 reads CSAEGGEDNYGYTF. The CDR3 DNA reads as TGCAGCGCAGAAGGAGGGGAAGATAACTATGGCTACACCTTC.

The V and J genes are TRBV6-5 and TRBJ2-3; 9 bases are shared with TRBD2. Germline V gives CDR1 MNHEY, CDR2 SVGAGI. The CDR3 has 15 amino acids. V was pared by 4 bases and J by 5 bases, with 7 bases of the junction left unmatched. The CDR3 region has the DNA TGTGCCAGCAGTTTTGGGCTAGCGGGGATAGATACGCAGTATTTT. Residues: CASSFGLAGIDTQYF.

This sequence joins TRBV30 and TRBJ2-5; TRBD1 agrees at 7 bases. This CDR3 has 14 residues. The trim removed 2 bases at V and 2 bases at J, leaving 5 bases unmatched. Germline assignment: CDR1 GTSNPN and CDR2 SVGIG (reference sequence). CDR3 coding DNA: TGTGCCTGGAGTAGAGGGACAGTACAAGAGACCCAGTACTTC. Its protein is CAWSRGTVQETQYF.